This T cell receptor beta chain emerged from a study of blood T cell repertoires in COVID-19. Study information: Researchers got acute and convalescent COVID-19 samples from the United States, Italy and Spain. T cells, B-cell-depleted T cells, or PBMCs supplied cDNA or gDNA.

The CDR3 length is 13 residues. The V and J ends lost 0 bases and 1 base respectively, with 6 bases between them. Germline-derived CDR1 and CDR2 are GTSNPN and SVGIG (reference sequence). Per the authors' pipeline: Amplifying reference gene primers gave estimates of nucleated cell counts. The assay was immunoSEQ multiplex PCR, and TCRdb's table has in-frame clones only and misses some. The DNA gave D and trimming, while V, J and clone size come from that table. The sample consists of approximately 200,000 clones, more than 70% of them appearing once. The genes are TRBV30 and TRBJ1-1, with D unclear. Sequencing input: peripheral blood. The clonotype originates from a woman aged 60-75 years with acute or convalescent COVID-19. CDR3 DNA: TGTGCCTGGAGTGTAGCTAAGAACACTGAAGCTTTCTTT. This gives the protein CAWSVAKNTEAFF. Variable domain in full (rest from reference TRBV30 and TRBJ1-1): SQTIHQWPATLVQPVGSPLSLECTVEGTSNPNLYWYRQAAGRGLQLLFYSVGIGQISSEVPQNLSASRPQDRQFILSSKKLLLSDSGFYLCAWSVAKNTEAFFGQGTRLTVV.